The subject of this entry is one T cell receptor (beta chain). Germline CDR1 reads SEHNR; CDR2 reads FQNEAQ (reference sequence). The ends lost 5 bases at V and 7 bases at J; junction bases unmatched: 5. CDR3 length: 14 amino acids. These data originate in a study of blood T cell repertoires in COVID-19. Overall study: There were acute and convalescent COVID-19 samples, and they came from the United States, Italy and Spain. PBMCs, B-cell-depleted T cells, or T cells provided the cDNA or gDNA that made up the material.

Source study methods: Amplified reference gene primers provided the basis for estimating nucleated cell counts. Clones were sequenced by immunoSEQ multiplex PCR, and TCRdb holds only the in-frame ones, with some missing. The DNA gave D and trimming, while V, J and clone size come from that table. The table shows about 50,000 clones, with more than 80% occurring only once. The receptor was isolated from a man between 60 and 75 years old with acute or convalescent COVID-19. Sequenced material: peripheral blood. The chain combines TRBV7-9 with TRBJ2-1; 10 bases match TRBD2. The CDR3 nucleotides read TGTGCCAGCAGCCCCCGGACTAGCGGAAATGAGCAGTTCTTC. It specifies CASSPRTSGNEQFF.